The 9 T cell receptor beta chains in this list originate from one sample, sequenced in a study of T cell clonality in common variable immunodeficiency. Method: immunoSEQ multiplex PCR; TCRdb's copy keeps in-frame clones and lacks some. This sample comprises 40,000 to 45,000 clones, none seen once only. The sample was peripheral blood mononuclear cells. These receptors came from a person aged 18 to 69 in good health.

In its sample, this clone was seen many times. Sequencing ends 3 residues short of the CDR3 end; the germline J gene provides the rest. V is TRBV5-1 and J is TRBJ1-1, with D possibly TRBD1 on 6 matching bases. In germline, CDR1 is SGHRS, CDR2 YFSETQ. The V end was cut by 4 bases, the J end by 4 bases, with 20 bases between. The CDR3 covers 16 residues. The CDR3: CASSQAGGGGSTEAFF. The covered CDR3 bases are TGCGCCAGCAGCCAGGCGGGGGGCGGGGGGAGCACTGAA.

This clone was observed many times. The sequenced fragment ends 3 residues before the CDR3 boundary, so the rest is inferred from the germline J gene. The chain joins TRBV19 to TRBJ2-5; no firm D call. Germline V lookup: CDR1 LNHDA, CDR2 SQIVND (reference sequence). The CDR3 runs to 12 residues. Trimming took off 4 bases at V and 2 bases at J, with 5 bases between the two ends. The CDR3 bases that were read are TGTGCCAGTAGTAGGCAGCAAGAGACC. Protein product: CASSRQQET. The whole CDR3 region reads CASSRQQETQYF.

The table lists this clone with many counts. The read stops 3 residues short of the end of the CDR3; the missing end is completed from the germline J gene. This chain connects TRBV12-3 or TRBV12-4 to TRBJ1-1; D perhaps matches TRBD1 (5 bases). This CDR3 is built from 12 residues. V shed 7 bases and J shed 7 bases, with 13 bases lying between them. CDR3 protein: CASTPGLGEAFF. The CDR3 DNA, read in part, is TGTGCCAGCACCCCAGGGCTCGGTGAA.

This clone was seen many times. The missing CDR3 end, 3 residues past where the read stops, is filled in from the germline J gene. This chain connects TRBV5-1 to TRBJ2-3, with 11 positions matching TRBD2. J was trimmed by 0 bases and V by 5 bases; bases with no gene match: 5. The CDR3 runs to 16 residues. Germline CDR1 SGHRS, CDR2 YFSETQ. CDR3 bases read: TGCGCCAGCAGTCAGGGACTAGCGGAGAGCACAGATACG. Translation gives CASSQGLAESTDT. In full, the CDR3 reads CASSQGLAESTDTQYF.

This clone was detected many times. The CDR3 is cut off 3 residues early in the read; its end comes from the germline J gene. J is TRBJ2-7 and V is TRBV19, with a weak D call TRBD1 (6 bases). Trimming left V 1 base short and J 3 bases short, with 13 bases between. Germline-derived CDR1 and CDR2 are LNHDA and SQIVND (reference sequence). This CDR3 contains 15 residues. The CDR3 reads CASSIATGTIYEQYF. CDR3 bases read: TGTGCCAGTAGTATAGCCACCGGGACAATCTACGAG. Full variable domain (missing parts from reference TRBV19 and TRBJ2-7): DGGITQSPKYLFRKEGQNVTLSCEQNLNHDAMYWYRQDPGQGLRLIYYSQIVNDFQKGDIAEGYSVSREKKESFPLTVTSAQKNPTAFYLCASSIATGTIYEQYFGPGTRLTVT.

Turning to this clone: The CDR3 is cut off 3 residues early in the read; its end comes from the germline J gene. V and J are TRBV7-2 and TRBJ1-6, with D perhaps TRBD1 (6 bases). The CDR3 has 14 amino acids. V was trimmed by 4 bases and J by 5 bases, leaving 9 bases between them. Germline CDR1 and CDR2: SGHTA and FQGNSA. The DNA read from the CDR3 is TGTGCCAGCAGCTCCGGGACACATAATTCACCC. It is translated as CASSSGTHNSP. The whole CDR3 sequence reads CASSSGTHNSPLHF.

This clone has ten or more counts. Coverage ceases 3 residues before the CDR3 finishes, and the germline J gene fills in the end. The chain combines TRBV29-1 with TRBJ1-1; D perhaps matches TRBD1 (6 bases). The CDR3 spans 15 residues. V was cut by 3 bases and J by 0 bases, with 14 bases left in between. From germline, CDR1 is SQVTM and CDR2 ANQGSEA. The CDR3 here is CSVEIQGAMNTEAFF. The CDR3 DNA, read in part, is TGCAGCGTTGAGATACAGGGAGCTATGAACACTGAA.

Comments on this clone: The CDR3 end is not reached by the read, which stops 3 residues before it; the germline J gene fills it in. Different DNA sequences within this sample yield the same CDR3. The chain recombines TRBV19 with TRBJ1-4; D gene uncertain. Trimming removed 3 bases at V and 3 bases at J, with 11 bases between. This CDR3 is built from 15 residues. Germline V lookup: CDR1 LNHDA, CDR2 SQIVND (reference sequence). Partial CDR3 DNA: TGTGCCAGTAGTATTAAACCCTATTCTAATGAAAAA. This gives the protein CASSIKPYSNEK. The full CDR3 is CASSIKPYSNEKLFF.

This clone showed up many times. The DNA ends 3 residues before the CDR3 does, and the rest of the CDR3 is filled in from the germline J gene. The chain employs TRBV14 and TRBJ1-6; the D is unclear. Germline assignment: CDR1 SGHDN and CDR2 FVKESK. The length of the CDR3 is 14 residues. V was cut by 0 bases and J by 7 bases, with 7 bases left in between. CDR3 in amino acids: CASSQEYSNSPLHF. The CDR3 DNA, read in part, is TGTGCCAGCAGCCAAGAGTACAGCAATTCACCC.